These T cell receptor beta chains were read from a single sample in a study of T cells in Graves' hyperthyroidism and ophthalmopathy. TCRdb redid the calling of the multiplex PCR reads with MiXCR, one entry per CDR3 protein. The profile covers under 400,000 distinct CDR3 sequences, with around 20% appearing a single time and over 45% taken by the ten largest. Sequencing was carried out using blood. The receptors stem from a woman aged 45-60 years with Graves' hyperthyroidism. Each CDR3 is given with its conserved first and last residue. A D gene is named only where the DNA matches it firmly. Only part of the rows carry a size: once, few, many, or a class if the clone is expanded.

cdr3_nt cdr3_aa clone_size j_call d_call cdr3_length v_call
TGTGCCAGCAGTTACTCTCTAGCGAGGGAGCAGTACTTC CASSYSLAREQYF many TRBJ2-7 . 13 TRBV6-5
TGTGCCACCAGTGATCGGGGACAGGGAAGTTTTGATACGCAGTATTTT CATSDRGQGSFDTQYF . TRBJ2-3 TRBD1 16 TRBV24-1
TGTGCCAGCTTTAGGTTCGAAGCAGGCACAGATACGCAGTATTTT CASFRFEAGTDTQYF . TRBJ2-3 . 15 TRBV6-1
TGTGCCAGCAGTCCCACACTGGGACCGAATCAGCCCCAGCATTTT CASSPTLGPNQPQHF many TRBJ1-5 . 15 TRBV27
TGTGCCAGCGCCCCCGGGACCCCCTACGAGCAGTACTTC CASAPGTPYEQYF . TRBJ2-7 . 13 TRBV28
TGTGCCAGCAGTGGGACAGTAGCTAACTATGGCTACACCTTC CASSGTVANYGYTF many TRBJ1-2 . 14 TRBV2
TGCAGTGCTAGAGCGGGGGTGGATCCCCTAAACGCTGAAGCTTTCTTT CSARAGVDPLNAEAFF once TRBJ1-1 . 16 TRBV20-1
TGTGCCAGTACCCTAAGTACGCAGTATTTT CASTLSTQYF . TRBJ2-3 . 10 TRBV6-1
TGTGCCAGCAGTTACTCGAGTTATCAAGAGACCCAGTACTTC CASSYSSYQETQYF many TRBJ2-5 . 14 TRBV6-2/TRBV6-3
TGCAGTGCTAGAGATCCAGGGGGGAACACTGAAGCTTTCTTT CSARDPGGNTEAFF many TRBJ1-1 TRBD1 14 TRBV20-1
TGCAGTGCTAGACCGGGTGGGACCTACAATGAGCAGTTCTTC CSARPGGTYNEQFF few TRBJ2-1 . 14 TRBV20-1
TGTGCCAGCACCCGTCCGGGGGGGCCGAGCACAGATACGCAGTATTTT CASTRPGGPSTDTQYF many TRBJ2-3 TRBD2 16 TRBV7-9
TGTGCCAGCAGTGAAGCGCTTCGGGGTAATGGCTACACCTTC CASSEALRGNGYTF . TRBJ1-2 . 14 TRBV6-1
TGCAGTGCTAGTCCCACTAGCGGGGGGGGGAAAGAGACCCAGTACTTC CSASPTSGGGKETQYF . TRBJ2-5 TRBD2 16 TRBV20-1
TGTGCCAGCAGACGGTGGCTAGCGGGAGCGCCAGATACGCAGTATTTT CASRRWLAGAPDTQYF many TRBJ2-3 TRBD2 16 TRBV27
TGTGCCAGCAGTCCAGGACAGGACGCGCCCTATGGCTACACCTTC CASSPGQDAPYGYTF . TRBJ1-2 TRBD1 15 TRBV12-3/TRBV12-4
TGTGCCAGCAAGGTGGGGACAGGGGGGCTCAATGAGCAGTTCTTC CASKVGTGGLNEQFF once TRBJ2-1 TRBD1 15 TRBV2
TGTGCCAGCAGTGAAATTAGGACAGAAAAGCCCCAGCATTTT CASSEIRTEKPQHF . TRBJ1-5 . 14 TRBV2